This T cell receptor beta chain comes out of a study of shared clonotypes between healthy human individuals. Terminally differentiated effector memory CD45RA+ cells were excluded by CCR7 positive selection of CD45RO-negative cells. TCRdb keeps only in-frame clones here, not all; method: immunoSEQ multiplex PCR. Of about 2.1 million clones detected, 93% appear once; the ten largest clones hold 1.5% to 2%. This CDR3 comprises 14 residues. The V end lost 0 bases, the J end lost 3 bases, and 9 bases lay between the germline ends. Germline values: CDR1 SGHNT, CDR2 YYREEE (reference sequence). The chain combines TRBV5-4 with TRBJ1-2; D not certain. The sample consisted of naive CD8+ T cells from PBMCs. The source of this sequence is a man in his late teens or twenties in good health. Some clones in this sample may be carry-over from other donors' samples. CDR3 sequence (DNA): TGTGCCAGCAGCTTGGAAACCAGGCACTATGGCTACACCTTC. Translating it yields CASSLETRHYGYTF.